The following is a TCR beta chain sequence with its context. What this receptor recognizes is not known. The sample holds no much larger clone one base away, and base qualities are not on file. These data originate in a study of blood T cells in healthy people across ages (dated by TCRdb to the mid-2010s). In terms of the full investigation: In model experiments, template switching captured roughly one uniquely barcoded TCR beta cDNA molecule for every two T cells. To track age-related changes in TCR beta repertoire diversity, the study relied on deep sequencing normalized with unique cDNA molecular identifiers. Donors were grouped into four age groups: young (average 16 years), middle-aged (about 38), aged (62) and long-lived (less than 85). To avoid experimental bias, donors of different ages were distributed randomly across sequencing lanes. Two additional independent replicas of 1 million unique cDNA reads from the same blood draw were analyzed for two donors (one aged 18 to 30 and one aged 80 or older).

Systemically healthy Caucasian individuals from Russia, approximately 39 in total and aged about 6 to 100 years, were included as donors. Each donor gave ten milliliters of peripheral blood, collected into EDTA-treated Vacutainer tubes. Ficoll-Paque density-gradient centrifugation was used to isolate PBMCs, with at least 7 million obtained per sample. Total RNA, at least 5.5 micrograms per sample, was extracted from PBMCs with Trizol reagent. The percentages of naive CD45RAhigh/CD27high T cells were determined by flow cytometry on a PBMC aliquot from every donor. Study-wide findings and limitations: Compared with the aged group, more naive CD4+ T cells, fewer expanded clones and increased TCR diversity were shown by the long-lived group, suggesting age selection. As age increased, observed TCR beta diversity per million T cells dropped in a roughly linear way, and a significant reduction was already evident by age around 41. Because the CMV infection status of the donors was unknown, age-related changes in expanded clonotypes may potentially have been confounded. Estimates of total diversity from one million sequenced T cells were regarded as lower bounds and underestimates. Conclusive comparison of naive and antigen-experienced compartments was prevented by the profiling of bulk unsorted PBMCs. Observed TCR beta diversity correlated strongly with the percentage of naive T cells measured by flow cytometry.

The library was produced with 5' RACE. Sequenced using an Illumina HiSeq 2500. A second PCR of 7 to 11 cycles was run with a J-beta primer mix and a sample-barcoded 5' primer. Each TCR beta cDNA molecule received a unique molecular identifier from a template-switch 5' adaptor carrying 12 random nucleotides. Each sample yielded at least 3 million CDR3-containing paired-end reads. All of the RNA was converted into first-strand cDNA using the Mint cDNA synthesis kit, with a TRBC-specific oligonucleotide serving as the primer. Following uracil-DNA glycosylase treatment, all cDNA underwent a first 18-cycle PCR with the universal primers M1SS and BC2_uni_R. Under the source paper's analysis protocol: For normalization, 1 million high-quality reads were randomly selected from each sample, with every read carrying a distinct molecular identifier. Instead of being binned into consensus sequences, reads that shared molecular identifiers were thrown out. MiTCR, set to a Q25 quality threshold and the strictest error-elimination algorithm, was used for CDR3 identification, clonotype clustering and error correction. A nonparametric unseen species model with Euler transformation was used to estimate a lower bound on total TCR beta diversity. TCRdb reworked the public reads: Q25 trimming with fastp, MiXCR clone assembly, productive beta chains retained. Every entry covers one CDR3 protein and lists the most common genes and DNA from its rows. The V and J calls shown here were made by TCRdb, not taken from the authors' results. The sample records around 850,000 distinct CDR3 sequences, around 36% of which are singletons. Roughly 13% of the sample belongs to the ten largest clones.

The receptor was derived from a man between 18 and 35 years old in good health. The sample taken for sequencing was blood.

The DNA is TGTGCCAGTAGTATTCTTGGAGAGACCCAGTACTTC. This sequence encodes CASSILGETQYF. The rearranged chain carries TRBV19 and TRBJ2-7, with the D gene not clear enough to name. The J call is in doubt because the DNA end fits TRBJ2-5 better. As encoded in the germline V gene (reference sequence), CDR1 is LNHDA while CDR2 is SQIVND. From cysteine to phenylalanine, the CDR3 is 12 amino acids long. The retained sequence is limited to the CDR3, 36 bases, with the frame set at the first base.